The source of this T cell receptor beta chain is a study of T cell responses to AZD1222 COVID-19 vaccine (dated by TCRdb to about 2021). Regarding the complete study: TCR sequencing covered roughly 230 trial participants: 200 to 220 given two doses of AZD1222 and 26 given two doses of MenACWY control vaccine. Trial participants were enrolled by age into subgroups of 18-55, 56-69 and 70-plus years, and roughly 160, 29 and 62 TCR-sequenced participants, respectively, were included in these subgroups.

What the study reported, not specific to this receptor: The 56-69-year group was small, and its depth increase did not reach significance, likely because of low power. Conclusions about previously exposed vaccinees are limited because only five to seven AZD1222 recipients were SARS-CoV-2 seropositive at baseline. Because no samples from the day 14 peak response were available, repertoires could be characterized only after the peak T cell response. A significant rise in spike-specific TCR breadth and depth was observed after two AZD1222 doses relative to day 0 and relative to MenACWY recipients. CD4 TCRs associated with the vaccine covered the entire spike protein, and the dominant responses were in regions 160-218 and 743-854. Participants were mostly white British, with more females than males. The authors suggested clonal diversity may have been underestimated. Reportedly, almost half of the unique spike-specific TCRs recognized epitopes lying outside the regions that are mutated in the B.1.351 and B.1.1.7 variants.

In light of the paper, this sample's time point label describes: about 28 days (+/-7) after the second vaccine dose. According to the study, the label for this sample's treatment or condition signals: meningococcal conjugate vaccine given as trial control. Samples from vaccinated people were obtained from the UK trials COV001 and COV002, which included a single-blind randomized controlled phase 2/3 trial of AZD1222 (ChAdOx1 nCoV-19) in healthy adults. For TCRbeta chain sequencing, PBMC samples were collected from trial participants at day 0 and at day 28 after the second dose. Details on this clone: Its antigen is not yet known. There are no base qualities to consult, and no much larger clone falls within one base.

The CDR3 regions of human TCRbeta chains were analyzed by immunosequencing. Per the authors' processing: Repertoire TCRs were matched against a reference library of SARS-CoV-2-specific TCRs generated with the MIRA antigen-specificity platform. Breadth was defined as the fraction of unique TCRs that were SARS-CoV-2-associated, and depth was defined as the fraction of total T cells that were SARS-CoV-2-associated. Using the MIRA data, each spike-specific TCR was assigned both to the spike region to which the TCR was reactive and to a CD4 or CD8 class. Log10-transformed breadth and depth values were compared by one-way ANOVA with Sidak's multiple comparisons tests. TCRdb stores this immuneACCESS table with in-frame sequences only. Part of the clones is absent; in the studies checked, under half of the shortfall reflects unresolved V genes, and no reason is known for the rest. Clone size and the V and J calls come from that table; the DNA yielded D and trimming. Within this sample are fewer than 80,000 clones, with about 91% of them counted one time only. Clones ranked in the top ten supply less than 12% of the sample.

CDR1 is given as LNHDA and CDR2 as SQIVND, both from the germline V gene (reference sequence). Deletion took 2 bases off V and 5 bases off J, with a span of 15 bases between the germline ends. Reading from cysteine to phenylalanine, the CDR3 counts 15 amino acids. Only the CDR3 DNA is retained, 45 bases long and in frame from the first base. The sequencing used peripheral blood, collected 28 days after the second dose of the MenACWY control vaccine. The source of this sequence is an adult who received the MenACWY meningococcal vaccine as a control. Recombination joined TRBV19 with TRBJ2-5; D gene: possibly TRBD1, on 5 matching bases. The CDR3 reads CASSISDSEGETQYF. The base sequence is TGTGCCAGTAGTATAAGTGACAGCGAAGGGGAGACCCAGTACTTC.